This T cell receptor beta chain was sequenced in a study of regulatory T cells in long-lasting Graves disease. The germline gives CDR1 MGHDK, CDR2 SYGVNS. The CDR3 has 16 amino acids. V was clipped by 1 base and J by 2 bases, with 13 bases between them. Note on this clonotype: Its matching antigen is unknown.

Specified time point: newly diagnosed GD, antithyroid drugs for less than 3 months. The TCR library was prepared using RNA isolated from PBMCs. Regarding the study as a whole: Persistent disease showed a preference for TRBV28, TRBJ1-2 and TRBJ2-5.

To make TCR beta libraries, researchers used iRepertoire HTBI primers and Arm-PCR of CDR3 regions. In the authors' workflow: Among the samples, under 70 TRBV and 13 to 15 TRBJ segments were identified. From the multiplex PCR reads, TCRdb called clonotypes with MiXCR, one entry per CDR3 protein. TCRdb, rather than the study authors, made the V and J calls. The table lists approximately 470,000 distinct CDR3 sequences, roughly 15% of them singletons. This same sample was also part of a study on T cells in Graves' hyperthyroidism and ophthalmopathy. From that paper: Criteria for exclusion of patients were uncontrolled infection, other autoimmune disease, pregnancy or lactation. A set of HTBI primers served as the primers for a first-round RT-PCR of the TCR CDR3.

The sequences come from peripheral blood mononuclear cells (PBMCs), collected at new diagnosis, from a patient treated with antithyroid drugs. This chain links TRBV25-1 with TRBJ2-3; tentatively, D is TRBD2 (5 bases). This clonotype was sampled from a man aged 35-49 years with Graves disease. This CDR3 reads CASSEFVGEITDTQYF. The CDR3 region has the DNA TGTGCCAGCAGTGAATTCGTGGGAGAGATCACAGATACGCAGTATTTT.